Below, one TCR beta chain is given with its context. Someone with COVID-19 had been met by exposed participants within 2 weeks before study entry. These data come from a study of blood T cell repertoires in COVID-19. Sequenced by immunoSEQ multiplex PCR; TCRdb stores in-frame clones only, minus some. The sample gives about 250,000 clones, over 80% of which show up once; about 3.1% is in the top ten. This CDR3 contains 15 residues. V was pared by 1 base and J by 9 bases, with 18 bases between. Germline-derived CDR1 and CDR2 are MGHRA and YSYEKL. The receptor was isolated from a woman between 35 and 50 years old who had been exposed to COVID-19. This chain connects TRBV4-1 to TRBJ2-5, with TRBD2 as a possible D gene (6 bases). Sequencing input: PBMCs or T cells enriched from blood (not recorded which). The CDR3 nucleotides read TGCGCCAGCAGCCAAGGGACTACCCATGGGGTGTCCCAGTACTTC. It encodes CASSQGTTHGVSQYF.